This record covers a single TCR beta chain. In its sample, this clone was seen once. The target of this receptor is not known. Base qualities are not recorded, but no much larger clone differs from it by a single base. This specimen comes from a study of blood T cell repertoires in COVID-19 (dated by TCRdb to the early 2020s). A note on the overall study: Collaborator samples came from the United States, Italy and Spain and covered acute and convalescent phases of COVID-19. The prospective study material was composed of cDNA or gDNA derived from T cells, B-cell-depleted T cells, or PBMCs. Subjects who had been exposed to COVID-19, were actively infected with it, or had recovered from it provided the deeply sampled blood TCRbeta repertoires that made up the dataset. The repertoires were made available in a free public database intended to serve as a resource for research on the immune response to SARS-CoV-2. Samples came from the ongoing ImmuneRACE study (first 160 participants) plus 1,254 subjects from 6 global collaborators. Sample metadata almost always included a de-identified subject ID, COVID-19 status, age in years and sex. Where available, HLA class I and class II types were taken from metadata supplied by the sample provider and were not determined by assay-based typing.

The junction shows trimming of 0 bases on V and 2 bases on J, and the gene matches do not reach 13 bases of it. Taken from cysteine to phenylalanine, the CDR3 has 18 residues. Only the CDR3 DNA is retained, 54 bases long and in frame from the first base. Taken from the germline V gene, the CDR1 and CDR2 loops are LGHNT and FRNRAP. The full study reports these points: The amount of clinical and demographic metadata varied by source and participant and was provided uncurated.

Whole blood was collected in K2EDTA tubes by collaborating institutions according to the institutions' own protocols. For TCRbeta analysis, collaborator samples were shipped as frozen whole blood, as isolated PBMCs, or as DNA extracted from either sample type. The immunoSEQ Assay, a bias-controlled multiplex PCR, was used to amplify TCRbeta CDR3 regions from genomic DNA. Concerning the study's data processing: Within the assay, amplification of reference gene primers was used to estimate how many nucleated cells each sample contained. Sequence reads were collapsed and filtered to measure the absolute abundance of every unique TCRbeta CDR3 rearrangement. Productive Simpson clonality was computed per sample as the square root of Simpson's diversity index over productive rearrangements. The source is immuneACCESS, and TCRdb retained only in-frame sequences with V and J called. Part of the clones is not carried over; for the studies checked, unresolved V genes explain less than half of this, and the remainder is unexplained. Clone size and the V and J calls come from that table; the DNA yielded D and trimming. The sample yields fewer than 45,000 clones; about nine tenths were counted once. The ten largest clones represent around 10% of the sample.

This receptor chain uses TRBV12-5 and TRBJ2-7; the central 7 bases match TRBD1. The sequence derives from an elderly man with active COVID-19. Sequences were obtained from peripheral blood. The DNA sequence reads TGTGCTAGTGGTTTGGTCCGTCCTAAGACAGGGAAAACCTACGAGCAGTACTTC. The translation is CASGLVRPKTGKTYEQYF.